A selection of T cell receptor beta chains follows, all from one sample in a study of T cell clones after liver transplantation. TCRdb keeps only in-frame clones here, not all; method: immunoSEQ multiplex PCR. The data hold roughly 49,000 clones, with about 69% observed a single time. Sequenced here: CD4+ T cells from blood, sampled around 54 months after liver transplant. The receptors here all came from a human patient who received a liver transplant. The graft donor may be the source of some T cells. Both conserved end residues are trimmed from each CDR3. Fields, in order: clone size, V gene, CDR3 protein. Rows give clone size only sometimes, using once, few, many, or a class for an expanded clone.

>once|TRBV20-1
SARESYEQY
>NA|TRBV7-3
ASSLRWGDNEQF
>NA|TRBV5-8
ASSPRIRISYEQY
>few|TRBV4-1
ASSSLGLAGYEQY
>NA|TRBV28
ASGYSNQPQH
>NA|TRBV7-2
ASSLWGPGREQY
>few|TRBV28
ASSKTARSGYT
>NA|TRBV2
ASKERQATYEQY
>NA|TRBV28
ASRRTGVRGNQPQH
>few|TRBV20-1
SATENTEAF
>NA|TRBV6-5
ASSYSDRGGGELF
>NA|TRBV11-2
ASRVAGYTGELF
>NA|TRBV5-4
ASSRQKLANYGYT
>NA|TRBV4-1
ASSIRGQINSPLH
>NA|TRBV2
ASSDQIPSYEQY
>NA|TRBV7-9
ASQGSESPLH
>NA|TRBV6-5
ASSYSGGGANEQF
>medium-sized|TRBV7-6
ASRRTGGDTQY
>NA|TRBV30
AWSQRGQSFSNQPQH
>NA|TRBV5-1
ASSLQGDYGYT
>NA|TRBV19
ASRPGQTGELF
>NA|TRBV7-3
ASSYEGSYEQY
>few|TRBV6-1
ASSEGVGNWETQY
>few|TRBV21-1
ASSDRLATPSDNEQF